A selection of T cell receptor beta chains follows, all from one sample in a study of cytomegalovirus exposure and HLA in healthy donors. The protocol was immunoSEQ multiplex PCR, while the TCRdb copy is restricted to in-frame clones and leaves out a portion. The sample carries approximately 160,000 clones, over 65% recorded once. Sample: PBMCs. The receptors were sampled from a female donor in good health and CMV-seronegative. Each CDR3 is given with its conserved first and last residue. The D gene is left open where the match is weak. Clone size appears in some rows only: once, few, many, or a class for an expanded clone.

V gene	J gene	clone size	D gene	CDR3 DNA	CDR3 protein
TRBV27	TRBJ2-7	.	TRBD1	TGTGCCAGCAGTCCACAGGGGGCAAATTACGAGCAGTACTTC	CASSPQGANYEQYF
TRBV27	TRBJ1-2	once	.	TGTGCCAGCAGTTTACGCGGTTCTAACTATGGCTACACCTTC	CASSLRGSNYGYTF
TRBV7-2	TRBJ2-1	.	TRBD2	TGTGCCAGCAGCTCCCGTAGCGGGAAGTCCTACAATGAGCAGTTCTTC	CASSSRSGKSYNEQFF
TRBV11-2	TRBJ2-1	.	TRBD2	TGTGCCAGCAGCTTAGAACTAGCGGGAGGAGGTGTTGGGGCCTACAATGAGCAGTTCTTC	CASSLELAGGGVGAYNEQFF
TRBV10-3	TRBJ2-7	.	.	TGTGCCATCAGGCCATCGACAGTCCCTACGAGTGAGCAGTACTTC	CAIRPSTVPTSEQYF
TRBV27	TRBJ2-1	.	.	TGTGCCAGCAGGTGGGGCAGGGTGAGATATCGTGACTACAATGAGCAGTTCTTC	CASRWGRVRYRDYNEQFF
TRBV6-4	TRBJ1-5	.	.	TGTGCCAGCACATCCGGCGCAGAAGTCTCAGAGGCCCAGCATTTT	CASTSGAEVSEAQHF
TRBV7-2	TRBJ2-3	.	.	TGTGCCAGCAGCTTGAGGAGTAGCTCAACAGATACGCAGTATTTT	CASSLRSSSTDTQYF
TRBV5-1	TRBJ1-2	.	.	TGCGCCAGCAGCTTGGCGGGGTTTGGTTACACCTTC	CASSLAGFGYTF
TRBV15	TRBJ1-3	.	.	TGTGCCACCAGCAGAGATATAGACAGCATCAACACCATATATTTT	CATSRDIDSINTIYF
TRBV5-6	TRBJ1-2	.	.	TGTGCCAGCAGCCCCCAGAGGGCCTATGGCTACACCTTC	CASSPQRAYGYTF
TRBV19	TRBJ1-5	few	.	TGTGCCAGTAGTACTCGTCCCGGGTTCAGCAATCAGCCCCAGCATTTT	CASSTRPGFSNQPQHF
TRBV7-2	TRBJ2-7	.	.	TGTGCCAGCAGCTTAGTTCCCCCGCCGAGGACTAACGAGCAGTACTTC	CASSLVPPPRTNEQYF
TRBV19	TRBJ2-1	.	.	TGTGCCAGTAGTATAGACCCCCCGAGCGGCGCCTACAATGAGCAGTTCTTC	CASSIDPPSGAYNEQFF
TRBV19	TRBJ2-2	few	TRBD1	TGTGCCAGTAGTAAGACAGGGGTGGACACCGGGGAGCTGTTTTTT	CASSKTGVDTGELFF
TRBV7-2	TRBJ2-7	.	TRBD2	TGTGCCAGCAGCTTAGCGGGAGGGGATAGCGGGATCTTCTACGAGCAGTACTTC	CASSLAGGDSGIFYEQYF
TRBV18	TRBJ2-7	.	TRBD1	TGTGCCAGCTCACCCGGGACAGGGGGGAACGCGCAGTACTTC	CASSPGTGGNAQYF
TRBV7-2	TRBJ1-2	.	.	TGTGCCAGCAGCTTATCTCTCTATGGCTACACCTTC	CASSLSLYGYTF
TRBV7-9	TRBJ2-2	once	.	TGTGCCAGCAGCTTAGCGCGTAGGATGCCCCAAAGAGGCGCCGGGGAGCTGTTTTTT	CASSLARRMPQRGAGELFF
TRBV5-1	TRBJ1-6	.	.	TGCGCCAGCAGCTTGGAAGCTGGACAGCTAAATTCACCCCTCCACTTT	CASSLEAGQLNSPLHF
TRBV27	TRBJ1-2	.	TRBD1	TGTGCCAGCAGTCCCCGGACAGGGGATGGCTACACCTTC	CASSPRTGDGYTF
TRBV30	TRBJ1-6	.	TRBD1	TGTGCCTGGAGTGCCTTAACAGGGGGCGGAACACCCCTCCACTTT	CAWSALTGGGTPLHF
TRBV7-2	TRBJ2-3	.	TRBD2	TGTGCCAGCAGCTTAGGCGGGGGTACGCAGTATTTT	CASSLGGGTQYF
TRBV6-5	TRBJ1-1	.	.	TGTGCCAGCAGTTACCAGGACACCCTCCTTGAAGCTTTCTTT	CASSYQDTLLEAFF